This TCR beta chain derives from a study of T cells in Graves' hyperthyroidism and ophthalmopathy. General study findings and limits: Before onset, by a median of approximately 5.9 months, the model predicted ophthalmopathy.

The study enrolled patients aged 18 to 65 with newly diagnosed hyperthyroidism of under 2 months' duration. The diagnostic basis comprised clinical symptoms, serum thyroxine and TRAb, thyroid ultrasound and orbital computed tomography. It was approximately 9.7 ml of fresh peripheral blood that supplied the PBMCs. This clonotype was detected only a few times. The antigen is not known. The CDR3 consists of 13 residues. CDR1 and CDR2 from the germline V gene are LGHDT and YNNKEL (reference sequence). Unmatched junction bases numbered 5, after V lost 4 bases and J lost 12 bases. Amplified regions were TCR beta CDR3 sequences from RNA transcripts. First-round RT-PCR of the TCR CDR3 relied on the HTBI primer set. TCRdb called the multiplex PCR reads again in MiXCR, with one record for every CDR3 protein. The table lists under 650,000 distinct CDR3 sequences, under 20% of them singletons.

The chain couples TRBV3-1 to TRBJ2-1; TRBD2 matches 11 bases. Input material: blood. The clonotype comes from a young woman with Graves' hyperthyroidism. CDR3 sequence (DNA): TGTGCCAGCAGCCCAACTAGCGGGAGCTTGCAGTTCTTC. Translated, it gives CASSPTSGSLQFF.